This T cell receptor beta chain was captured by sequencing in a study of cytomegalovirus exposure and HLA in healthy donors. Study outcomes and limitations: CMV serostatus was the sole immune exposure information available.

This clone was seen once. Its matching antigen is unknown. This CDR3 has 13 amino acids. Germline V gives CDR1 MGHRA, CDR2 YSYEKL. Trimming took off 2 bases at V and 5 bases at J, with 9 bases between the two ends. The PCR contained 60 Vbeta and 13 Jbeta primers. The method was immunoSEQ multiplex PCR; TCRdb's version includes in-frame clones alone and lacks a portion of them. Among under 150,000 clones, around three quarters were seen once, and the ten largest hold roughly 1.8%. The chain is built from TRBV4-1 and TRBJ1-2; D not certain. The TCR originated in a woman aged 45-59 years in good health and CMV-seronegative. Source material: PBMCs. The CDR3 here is CASSQTGSYGYTF. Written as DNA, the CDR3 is TGCGCCAGCAGCCAAACGGGGTCTTATGGCTACACCTTC.